The 14 T cell receptor beta chains below come from one sample, sequenced in a study of Tregs in tolerant kidney transplant recipients. Produced via immunoSEQ multiplex PCR; TCRdb's table is partial and in-frame only. This sample contains about 3,000 clones. Recipient PBMCs carried a CFSE label and met irradiated graft donor PBMCs for five to seven days before FACS sorting. These TCRs' antigens remain unknown. This sample comprised CD8+ T cells from blood cultured with allogeneic cells, obtained before the transplant. These receptor sequences come from a human patient who received a combined kidney and bone marrow transplant.

As to this clone: The CDR3 is cut off 3 residues early in the read; its end comes from the germline J gene. The chain uses TRBV4-1 and TRBJ2-7; TRBD2 aligns across 8 bases. Germline CDR1 is MGHRA and CDR2 is YSYEKL. This CDR3 has 15 residues. V lost 1 base, J lost 2 bases, and 4 bases stayed unmatched. CDR3 DNA (partial): TGCGCCAGCAGCCAAGTTAGCGGGGCCACCTACGAG. It specifies CASSQVSGATYE. Given in full, the CDR3 is CASSQVSGATYEQYF.

This clone counts as medium-sized by frequency. The read stops 3 residues short of the end of the CDR3; the missing end is completed from the germline J gene. The gene calls are TRBV7-9 and TRBJ1-4; the D gene is possibly TRBD1 (5 bases). This CDR3 spans 15 amino acids. V gave up 1 base and J gave up 5 bases, with 11 bases separating them. Germline lookup yields CDR1 SEHNR and CDR2 FQNEAQ (reference sequence). CDR3 loop: CASSLGPGPNEKLFF. The CDR3 bases that were read are TGTGCCAGCAGCTTAGGTCCAGGGCCCAATGAAAAA.

On this clone itself: The read ends 3 residues before the CDR3 terminus; that terminus is restored from the germline J gene. The gene calls are TRBV10-3 and TRBJ2-7; D gene ambiguous. This CDR3 region has 15 residues. V was shortened by 2 bases and J by 5 bases, with 16 bases between the two germline ends. Germline V gene data show CDR1 as ENHRY and CDR2 as SYGVKD. CDR3 DNA, as far as it was read: TGTGCCATCAGTGAGACCATGGGCCGCCGTCACGAG. Amino acids: CAISETMGRRHE. The whole CDR3 sequence reads CAISETMGRRHEQYF.

With regard to this clone: The DNA ends 3 residues before the CDR3 does, and the rest of the CDR3 is filled in from the germline J gene. J is TRBJ2-7 and V is TRBV2; 7 bases are shared with TRBD1. Looked up from germline, CDR1 is SNHLY and CDR2 is FYNNEI. This CDR3 has 13 amino acids. Trimming cost V 7 bases and J 3 bases; bases outside gene matches: 6. The part of the CDR3 DNA that was read is TGTGCCAGCACTTTGGGACAGCTCTACGAG. Translated, it gives CASTLGQLYE. The full CDR3 protein is CASTLGQLYEQYF.

To note about this clone: The read gets to within 3 residues of the CDR3 end, and the germline J gene fills in the rest. The rearrangement uses TRBV2 and TRBJ1-2; D perhaps matches TRBD1 (5 bases). Germline V CDR1 and CDR2: SNHLY, FYNNEI. The CDR3 extends over 12 amino acids. Trimming shortened V by 8 bases and J by 7 bases, and 14 bases separated the two germline ends. The part of the CDR3 DNA that was read is TGTGCCAGCGGTGGGAGGGGCGGTGGC. The encoded protein is CASGGRGGG. The entire CDR3 reads CASGGRGGGYTF.

The CDR3 reads CASSLGQGAYEQYF. The covered CDR3 bases are TGTGCCAGCAGCTTGGGTCAGGGGGCGTACGAG. The chain is built from TRBV5-4 and TRBJ2-7, with 8 bases that match TRBD1. The DNA ends 3 residues before the CDR3 does, and the rest of the CDR3 is filled in from the germline J gene. This CDR3 is built from 14 residues. The V gene's germline CDR1 is SGHNT and CDR2 YYREEE (reference sequence). V shed 0 bases, J shed 4 bases, and the junction held 3 bases outside the gene matches.

Note on this clone: The read terminates 3 residues before the CDR3 end, so the remaining end is supplied by the germline J gene. This sequence joins TRBV5-1 and TRBJ2-7, with TRBD1 matching over 9 bases. The CDR3 contains 14 residues. V dropped 3 bases and J dropped 3; count of bases not matched to a gene: 4. The germline gives CDR1 SGHRS, CDR2 YFSETQ. The CDR3 sequence: CASSWGTGNYEQYF. CDR3 DNA (partial): TGCGCCAGCAGCTGGGGGACAGGGAACTACGAG.

This clone is deemed medium-sized by its frequency. The observed sequence ends 3 residues before the CDR3 terminus, with the missing tail filled in from the germline J gene. The chain uses TRBV28 and TRBJ2-5; TRBD1 matches 8 bases. The V and J ends lost 6 bases and 5 bases, in that order; junction bases with no gene match: 11. CDR1 and CDR2 (germline): MDHEN, SYDVKM. This CDR3 region has 15 residues. The CDR3 DNA, read in part, is TGTGCCAGCAGCCTTCCGGACAGGGTGGAGGAGACC. It encodes CASSLPDRVEET. The whole CDR3 region reads CASSLPDRVEETQYF.

Of note for this clone: The CDR3 end is not reached by the read, which stops 3 residues before it; the germline J gene fills it in. The J gene is TRBJ2-1, the V gene TRBV2; D possibly corresponds to TRBD2 (5 bases). V lost 4 bases and J lost 6, with 19 bases in between. In germline, CDR1 is SNHLY, CDR2 FYNNEI. This CDR3 is built from 16 residues. The CDR3 loop reads CASSGGLQLLRNEQFF. The DNA read from the CDR3 is TGTGCCAGCAGTGGAGGACTCCAGCTTCTCCGCAATGAG. Complete variable domain (other parts from reference TRBV2 and TRBJ2-1): EPEVTQTPSHQVTQMGQEVILRCVPISNHLYFYWYRQILGQKVEFLVSFYNNEISEKSEIFDDQFSVERPDGSNFTLKIRSTKLEDSAMYFCASSGGLQLLRNEQFFGPGTRLTVL.

Of note for this clone: Read coverage stops 3 residues before the CDR3 terminus; the germline J gene supplies the remainder. The rearrangement joins TRBV6-1 to TRBJ2-7; D might be TRBD1 (6 bases). Trimming took off 2 bases at V and 5 bases at J, with 13 bases between the two ends. Germline CDR1 is MNHNS and CDR2 is SASEGT. This CDR3 has 14 amino acids. The CDR3 loop reads CASSELGGIHEQYF. CDR3 bases read: TGTGCCAGCAGTGAATTAGGGGGAATCCACGAG.

The sequenced part of the CDR3 DNA is TGTGCCAGCAGCCCGGGCCGGGGAGATACG. Protein sequence: CASSPGRGDT. The whole CDR3 sequence reads CASSPGRGDTQYF. The chain uses TRBV7-8 and TRBJ2-3, with a weak D call TRBD2 (5 bases). The read gets to within 3 residues of the CDR3 end, and the germline J gene fills in the rest. Germline V gene lookup returns CDR1 SGHVS and CDR2 FQNEAQ. V lost 5 bases and J 5 bases, leaving 11 bases between the germline ends. This CDR3 is 13 amino acids long.

Turning to this clone: Coverage ceases 3 residues before the CDR3 finishes, and the germline J gene fills in the end. The chain employs TRBV4-1 and TRBJ1-5; the D is unclear. Germline values: CDR1 MGHRA, CDR2 YSYEKL. V lost 2 bases to trimming and J lost 5 bases, with 7 bases between them. The CDR3 contains 13 residues. The sequenced part of the CDR3 DNA is TGCGCCAGCAGCCAACATCAGGATCAGCCC. It is translated as CASSQHQDQP. The CDR3, in full, reads CASSQHQDQPQHF.

Considering frequency, this clone is medium-sized (0.01 to 0.1%). The read comes to an end 3 residues before the CDR3 does, leaving the germline J gene to fill in the end. The rearrangement joins TRBV20-1 to TRBJ2-7; D possibly corresponds to TRBD2 (7 bases). The CDR3 totals 14 residues. From germline, CDR1 is DFQATT and CDR2 SNEGSKA (reference sequence). Trimming removed 5 bases from V and 1 base from J, with 15 bases in between. The CDR3 DNA, read in part, is TGCAGTGCTGGGGGGGACATCAGTTCCTACGAG. Protein sequence: CSAGGDISSYE. The full-length CDR3 reads as CSAGGDISSYEQYF.

Turning to this clone: The read ends 3 residues shy of where the CDR3 ends; the end is completed using the germline J gene. The chain is built from TRBV29-1 and TRBJ1-1; no firm D call. The CDR3 length is 14 residues. The ends were cut back, 4 bases at V and 4 bases at J, with 16 bases in the middle. The germline gives CDR1 SQVTM, CDR2 ANQGSEA. CDR3 protein: CSVGTGSWGTEAFF. The CDR3 DNA, read in part, is TGCAGCGTTGGGACGGGGTCGTGGGGCACTGAA. The whole variable domain, remainder taken from reference TRBV29-1 and TRBJ1-1, is SAVISQKPSRDICQRGTSLTIQCQVDSQVTMMFWYRQQPGQSLTLIATANQGSEATYESGFVIDKFPISRPNLTFSTLTVSNMSPEDSSIYLCSVGTGSWGTEAFFGQGTRLTVV.